Shown below are 10 T cell receptor beta chains from a single sample sequenced in a study of blood T cell repertoires in COVID-19. Method: immunoSEQ multiplex PCR; TCRdb's copy keeps in-frame clones and lacks some. This sample has over 150,000 clones, with 84% found just once. Specimen: PBMCs or T cells enriched from blood (not recorded which). The receptor source for this set is a middle-aged man who had recovered from COVID-19.

V gene TRBV3-1 (or the pseudogene TRBV3-2) combines with J gene TRBJ2-2; D uncertain. V dropped 0 bases and J dropped 1 base, with 3 bases sitting between them. In germline, CDR1 is LGHDT, CDR2 YNNKEL (reference sequence). The CDR3 extends over 14 amino acids. The CDR3 region is CASSQDGNTGELFF. In DNA, the CDR3 is TGTGCCAGCAGCCAAGACGGGAACACCGGGGAGCTGTTTTTT.

This clone was observed once. The rearrangement joins TRBV7-6 to TRBJ1-1, with unresolved D. Germline CDR1 reads SGHVS; CDR2 reads FNYEAQ. The V end was cut by 4 bases, the J end by 1 base, with 13 bases between. This CDR3 region has 15 residues. DNA of the CDR3: TGTGCCAGCAGCTCCGCCGGAGTGCGGAACACTGAAGCTTTCTTT. This gives the protein CASSSAGVRNTEAFF.

This clone was picked up a small number of times. This chain connects TRBV27 to TRBJ1-2; 7 bases are shared with TRBD1. V trimming: 6 bases; J trimming: 2 bases; junction bases outside the gene matches: 9. CDR3 length equals 15 residues. From germline, CDR1 is MNHEY and CDR2 SMNVEV (reference sequence). The CDR3 bases are TGTGCCAGCAGCTATAACAGGGGCTCCAACTATGGCTACACCTTC. As protein: CASSYNRGSNYGYTF.

The rearrangement uses TRBV7-9 and TRBJ1-2, with D perhaps TRBD1 (6 bases). The CDR3 contains 13 residues. CDR1 and CDR2 from the germline V gene are SEHNR and FQNEAQ (reference sequence). V shed 3 bases and J shed 8 bases, with 13 bases lying between them. The CDR3 protein is CASSFEAGAGYTF. Written as DNA, the CDR3 is TGTGCCAGCAGCTTTGAGGCGGGGGCCGGCTACACCTTC.

The J gene is TRBJ1-1, the V gene TRBV28, with a possible D match to TRBD1 (5 bases). This CDR3 spans 14 amino acids. The germline gives CDR1 MDHEN, CDR2 SYDVKM. V was clipped by 7 bases and J by 4 bases, with 16 bases between them. The CDR3 protein is CASTVGGLSTEAFF. The CDR3, as DNA: TGTGCCAGCACCGTCGGGGGTCTTAGCACTGAAGCTTTCTTT. Variable domain in full (rest from reference TRBV28 and TRBJ1-1): DVKVTQSSRYLVKRTGEKVFLECVQDMDHENMFWYRQDPGLGLRLIYFSYDVKMKEKGDIPEGYSVSREKKERFSLILESASTNQTSMYLCASTVGGLSTEAFFGQGTRLTVV.

The rearrangement links TRBV7-3 to TRBJ2-1, with 8 bases matching TRBD2. With V trimmed by 1 base and J by 8 bases, 7 bases remained unmatched. The CDR3 is 15 amino acids. Looked up from germline, CDR1 is SGHTA and CDR2 is FQGTGA. The CDR3 is CASSLNGGGSDEQFF. CDR3 DNA sequence: TGTGCCAGCAGCTTAAATGGCGGGGGGAGCGATGAGCAGTTCTTC. Drawing the rest from reference TRBV7-3 and TRBJ2-1, the complete variable domain is GAGVSQTPSNKVTEKGKYVELRCDPISGHTALYWYRQSLGQGPEFLIYFQGTGAADDSGLPNDRFFAVRPEGSVSTLKIQRTERGDSAVYLCASSLNGGGSDEQFFGPGTRLTVL.

The chain recombines TRBV7-2 with TRBJ2-1; 10 bases align to TRBD2. Germline V lookup: CDR1 SGHTA, CDR2 FQGNSA. Trimming at V came to 4 bases and at J to 7 bases, leaving 7 bases not matched to a gene. The CDR3 spans 15 residues. The CDR3, as DNA: TGTGCCAGCAGCTCCCGGACTAGCGGAAGGAATGAGCAGTTCTTC. Amino acids: CASSSRTSGRNEQFF.

The CDR3 DNA follows: TGCAGTGCTAGACCCGGGTCCGGCTACACCTTC. Its translation is CSARPGSGYTF. The rearrangement links TRBV20-1 to TRBJ1-2, with no clear D. Germline values: CDR1 DFQATT, CDR2 SNEGSKA (reference sequence). The CDR3 has 11 residues. The V and J ends lost 2 bases and 8 bases respectively, with 9 bases between them.

This chain joins TRBV4-3 and TRBJ1-1, with TRBD1 identical over 10 bases. V was clipped by 1 base and J by 1 base; unmatched bases: 9. Germline V gene sequence: CDR1 LGHNA, CDR2 YSLEER. The length of the CDR3 is 18 residues. CDR3 bases: TGCGCCAGCAGCCAAGGCTACCGGGACAGGGGACGGAACACTGAAGCTTTCTTT. The encoded protein is CASSQGYRDRGRNTEAFF.

The J gene is TRBJ2-6, the V gene TRBV18, with TRBD2 matching over 7 bases. Germline V lookup: CDR1 KGHSH, CDR2 LQKENI. The CDR3 spans 20 residues. Trimming took 0 bases from V and 1 from J; bases not matched to a gene: 12. CDR3 in amino acids: CASSPPGPRAGLSGANVLTF. As DNA, the CDR3 is TGTGCCAGCTCACCACCCGGACCCCGAGCGGGGCTTTCTGGGGCCAACGTCCTGACTTTC.